This T cell receptor (beta chain) came from a study of blood T cell repertoires in COVID-19. Study-level background: Samples of COVID-19 (acute and convalescent) were obtained from the United States, Italy and Spain.

The CDR3 sequence is 14 residues long. The germline V gene encodes CDR1 MNHEY and CDR2 SVGAGI. V was clipped by 6 bases and J by 0 bases; unmatched bases: 5. Produced via immunoSEQ multiplex PCR; TCRdb's table is partial and in-frame only. The table records around 180,000 clones, 80% of them present only once. V gene TRBV6-5 combines with J gene TRBJ2-7, with 7 nucleotides matching TRBD1. The sequenced material came from peripheral blood. The sequence was obtained from a man between 65 and 80 years old with active or convalescent COVID-19. CDR3 in DNA: TGTGCCAGCAGGACGACAGGGTCCTCCTACGAGCAGTACTTC. It yields the protein CASRTTGSSYEQYF.